The following is a TCR beta chain sequence with its context. This sample was taken from a study of T-cell memory formation after mild COVID-19. TCRdb used MiXCR to reprocess the 5' RACE reads, holding one entry per CDR3 protein. This table has 130,000 to 150,000 distinct CDR3 sequences, roughly a fifth appearing once. This CDR3 region has 14 residues. Germline V lookup: CDR1 SGHRS, CDR2 YFSETQ. Trimming removed 0 bases from V and 0 bases from J, with 7 bases in between. The sequencing input was PBMCs or a T cell subset sorted from them (not recorded which). The chain uses TRBV5-1 and TRBJ2-7; no firm D call. The TCR originated in an adult woman who had mild COVID-19 (a few samples of this study predate the infection). Cell type and time point are not known. In nucleotides, the CDR3 is TGCGCCAGCAGCTTGGACAGTGCCTCCTACGAGCAGTACTTC. It specifies CASSLDSASYEQYF.